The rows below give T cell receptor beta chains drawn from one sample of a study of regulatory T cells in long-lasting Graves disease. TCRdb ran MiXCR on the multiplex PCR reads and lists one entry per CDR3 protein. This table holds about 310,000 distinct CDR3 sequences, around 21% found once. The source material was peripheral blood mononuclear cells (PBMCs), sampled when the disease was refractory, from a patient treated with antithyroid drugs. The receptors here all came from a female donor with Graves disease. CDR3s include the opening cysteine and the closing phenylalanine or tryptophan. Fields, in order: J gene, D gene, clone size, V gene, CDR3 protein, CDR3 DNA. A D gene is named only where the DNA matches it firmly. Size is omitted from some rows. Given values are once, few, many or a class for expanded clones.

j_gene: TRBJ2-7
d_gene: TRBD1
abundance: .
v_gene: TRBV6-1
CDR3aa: CASSKDRGHTYEQYF
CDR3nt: TGTGCCAGCAGTAAGGACAGGGGACACACCTACGAGCAGTACTTC

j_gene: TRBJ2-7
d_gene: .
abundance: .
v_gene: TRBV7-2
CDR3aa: CASSLVPGPSYEQYF
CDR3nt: TGTGCCAGCAGCTTAGTTCCCGGGCCCTCCTACGAGCAGTACTTC

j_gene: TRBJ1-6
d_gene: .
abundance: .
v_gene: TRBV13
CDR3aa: CASSLGPGRNSPLHF
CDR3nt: TGTGCCAGCAGCTTAGGTCCAGGGAGGAATTCACCCCTCCACTTT

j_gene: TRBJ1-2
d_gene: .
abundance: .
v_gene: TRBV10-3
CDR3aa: CAISAMDQGDGYTF
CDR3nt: TGTGCCATCAGCGCCATGGATCAAGGGGATGGCTACACCTTC

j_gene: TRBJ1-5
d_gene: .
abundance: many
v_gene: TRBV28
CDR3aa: CASRVDTNQPQHF
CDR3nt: TGTGCCAGCAGGGTAGACACGAATCAGCCCCAGCATTTT

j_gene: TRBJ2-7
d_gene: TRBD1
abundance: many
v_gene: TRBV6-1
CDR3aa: CASLGQEAYEQYF
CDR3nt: TGTGCCAGCTTGGGACAGGAAGCCTACGAGCAGTACTTC

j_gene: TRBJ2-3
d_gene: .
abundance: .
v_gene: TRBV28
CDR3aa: CATLGQRTDTQYF
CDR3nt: TGTGCCACCCTCGGACAGCGAACAGATACGCAGTATTTT

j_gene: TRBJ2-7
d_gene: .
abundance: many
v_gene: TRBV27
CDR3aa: CASWGVDNYEQYF
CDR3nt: TGTGCCAGTTGGGGGGTGGACAACTACGAGCAGTACTTC

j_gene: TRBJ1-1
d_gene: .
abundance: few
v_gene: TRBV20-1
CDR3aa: CSARAGARTEAFF
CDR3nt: TGCAGTGCTAGAGCGGGGGCTAGGACTGAAGCTTTCTTT

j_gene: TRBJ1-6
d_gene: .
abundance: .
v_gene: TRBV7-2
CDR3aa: CASSVDHIYSPLHF
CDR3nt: TGTGCCAGCAGCGTGGACCATATCTATTCACCCCTCCACTTT

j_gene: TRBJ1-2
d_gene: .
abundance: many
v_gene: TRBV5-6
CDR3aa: CASSRIRQGVYGYTF
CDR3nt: TGTGCCAGCAGCCGAATCCGCCAGGGAGTCTATGGCTACACCTTC

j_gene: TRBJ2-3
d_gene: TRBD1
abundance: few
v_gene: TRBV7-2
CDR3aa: CASSSLTGARTDTQYF
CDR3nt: TGTGCCAGCAGCTCCCTCACAGGGGCAAGAACAGATACGCAGTATTTT

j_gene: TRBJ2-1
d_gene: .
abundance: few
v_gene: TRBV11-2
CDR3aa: CASSYRRAYNEQFF
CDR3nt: TGTGCCAGCAGCTATCGGCGGGCCTACAATGAGCAGTTCTTC

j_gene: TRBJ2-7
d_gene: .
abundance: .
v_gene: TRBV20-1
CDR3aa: CSASPPFLPEQYF
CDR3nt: TGCAGTGCTAGTCCCCCGTTCCTGCCCGAGCAGTACTTC

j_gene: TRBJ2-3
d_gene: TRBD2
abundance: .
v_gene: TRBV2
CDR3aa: CASSEALSGLWVYF
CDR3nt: TGTGCCAGCAGTGAAGCGCTTTCGGGACTATGGGTGTATTTT

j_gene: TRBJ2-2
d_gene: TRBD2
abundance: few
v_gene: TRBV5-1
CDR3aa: CASSLAQAGWVTGELFF
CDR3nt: TGCGCCAGCAGCTTGGCCCAAGCGGGATGGGTCACCGGGGAGCTGTTTTTT

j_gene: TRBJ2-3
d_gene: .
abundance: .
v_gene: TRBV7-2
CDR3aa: CASTPSADTQYF
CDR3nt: TGTGCCAGCACCCCCAGCGCGGATACGCAGTATTTT

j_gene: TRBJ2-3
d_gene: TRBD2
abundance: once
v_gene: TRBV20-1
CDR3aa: CSARVIGAGGLKVTQYF
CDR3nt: TGCAGTGCTAGGGTAATAGGAGCGGGAGGATTAAAGGTGACGCAGTATTTT

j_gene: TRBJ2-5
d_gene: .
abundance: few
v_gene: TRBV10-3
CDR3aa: CASQGGQQETQYF
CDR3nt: TGTGCCTCCCAAGGAGGACAGCAAGAGACCCAGTACTTC

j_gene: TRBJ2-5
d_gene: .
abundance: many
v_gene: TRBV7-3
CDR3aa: CASSKNHQETQYF
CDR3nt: TGTGCCAGCAGCAAAAACCACCAAGAGACCCAGTACTTC

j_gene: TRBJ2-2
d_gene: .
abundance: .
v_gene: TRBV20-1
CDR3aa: CSAPPRSPGTGELFF
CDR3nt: TGCAGTGCTCCCCCAAGGTCCCCGGGCACCGGGGAGCTGTTTTTT

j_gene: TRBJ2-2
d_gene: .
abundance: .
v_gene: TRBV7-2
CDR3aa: CASSLGNPGELFF
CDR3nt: TGTGCCAGCAGCTTAGGGAATCCCGGGGAGCTGTTTTTT

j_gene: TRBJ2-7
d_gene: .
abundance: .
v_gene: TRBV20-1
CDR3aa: CSALGGTAGRDRYEQYF
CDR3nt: TGCAGTGCTCTCGGCGGGACAGCGGGCCGGGACCGCTACGAGCAGTACTTC

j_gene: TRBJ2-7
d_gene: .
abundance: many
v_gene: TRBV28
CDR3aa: CASRLGRASAFYEQYF
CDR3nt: TGTGCCAGCAGATTAGGAAGAGCTAGCGCGTTCTACGAGCAGTACTTC

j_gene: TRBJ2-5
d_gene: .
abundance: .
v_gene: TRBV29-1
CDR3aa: CSVAAPRQETQYF
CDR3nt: TGCAGCGTCGCCGCGCCCAGACAAGAGACCCAGTACTTC

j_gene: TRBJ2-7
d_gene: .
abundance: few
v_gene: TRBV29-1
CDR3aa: CSVNFRDPGGYEQYF
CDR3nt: TGCAGCGTTAACTTTCGTGACCCCGGAGGCTACGAGCAGTACTTC

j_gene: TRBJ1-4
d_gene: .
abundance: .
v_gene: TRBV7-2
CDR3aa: CASSSTRTARNEKLFF
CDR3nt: TGTGCCAGCAGCTCGACCCGGACAGCCCGTAATGAAAAACTGTTTTTT

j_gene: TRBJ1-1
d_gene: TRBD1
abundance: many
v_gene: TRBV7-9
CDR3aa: CASSLAGAGGTEAFF
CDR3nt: TGTGCCAGCAGCTTAGCTGGGGCAGGGGGCACTGAAGCTTTCTTT

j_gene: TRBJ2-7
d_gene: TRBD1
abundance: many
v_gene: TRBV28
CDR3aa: CASSPGTGLYEQYF
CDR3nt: TGTGCCAGCAGCCCCGGGACAGGGCTCTACGAGCAGTACTTC

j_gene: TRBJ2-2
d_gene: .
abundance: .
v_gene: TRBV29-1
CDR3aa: CSVGGTNTGELFF
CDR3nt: TGCAGCGTTGGTGGTACGAACACCGGGGAGCTGTTTTTT

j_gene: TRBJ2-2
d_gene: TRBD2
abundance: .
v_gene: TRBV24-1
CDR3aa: CATSDWRTSGRIGELFF
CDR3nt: TGTGCCACCAGTGATTGGAGGACTAGCGGGAGGATCGGGGAGCTGTTTTTT

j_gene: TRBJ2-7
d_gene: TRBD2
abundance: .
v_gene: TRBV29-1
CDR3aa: CSVAGQGGLSEQYF
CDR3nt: TGCAGCGTTGCTGGGCAGGGAGGGCTCTCCGAGCAGTACTTC

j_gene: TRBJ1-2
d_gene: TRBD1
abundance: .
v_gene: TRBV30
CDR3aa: CAWRRDRTYGYTF
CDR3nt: TGTGCCTGGAGGAGGGACAGGACCTATGGCTACACCTTC

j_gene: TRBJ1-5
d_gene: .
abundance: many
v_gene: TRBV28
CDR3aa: CASSFTDNQPQHF
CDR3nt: TGTGCCAGCAGTTTCACAGATAATCAGCCCCAGCATTTT

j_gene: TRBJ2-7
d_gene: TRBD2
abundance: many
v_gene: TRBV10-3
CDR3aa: CAIGKLAGELNGEQYF
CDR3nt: TGTGCCATCGGTAAACTAGCGGGAGAACTGAATGGCGAGCAGTACTTC